The 30 T cell receptor beta chains listed next were all sequenced from one sample in a study of CD8+ T cells in alopecia areata (dated by TCRdb to 2016 to 2019). Library preparation employed the immunoSEQ multiplex PCR assay. RNA was extracted from all samples and reverse transcribed into cDNA as template for TCR sequencing. TCRdb mirrors the immuneACCESS table, restricted to in-frame sequences. Some clones are absent from its copies; in checked studies, under half trace to an unresolved V gene, and the reason for the others is unknown. The table records over 100,000 clones for this sample, and not one of them appears only once. 20% of the sample rests with the top ten. Sequencing input: lesional skin. All receptors derive from a C3H/HeJ mouse with alopecia areata. Mice of this strain carry the MHC haplotype H2-k.

This clone was detected only a few times. Gene names and germline match the mouse. The sequenced fragment ends 4 residues before the CDR3 boundary, so the rest is inferred from the germline J gene. V gene TRBV13-3 combines with J gene TRBJ2-3; TRBD1 matches at 10 bases. Germline V gene lookup returns CDR1 NNHDY and CDR2 SYVADS. The CDR3 contains 17 residues. The V segment lost 0 bases and the J segment 1 base; nucleotides outside the gene matches: 5. The sequenced CDR3 bases are TGTGCCAGCAGTGATGTTGGGACAGGGGTTGGTGCAGAA. Amino acids: CASSDVGTGVGAE. The entire CDR3 protein is CASSDVGTGVGAETLYF.

This clone was seen ten or more times. The germline and genes are mouse ones. The CDR3 is cut off 4 residues early in the read; its end comes from the germline J gene. The chain recombines TRBV19 with TRBJ2-1; TRBD2 matches 7 bases. Germline V CDR1 and CDR2: FNHDT, SITEND (reference sequence). V dropped 1 base and J dropped 1; count of bases not matched to a gene: 2. The length of the CDR3 is 15 residues. The covered CDR3 bases are TGTGCCAGCAGTATAACGACTGGGAACTATGCT. As protein: CASSITTGNYA. The full-length CDR3 reads as CASSITTGNYAEQFF.

This clone was counted a few times. The gene names given are mouse names. The read terminates 4 residues before the CDR3 end, so the remaining end is supplied by the germline J gene. The chain has TRBV13-2 and TRBJ2-2; D possibly corresponds to TRBD1 (5 bases). There are 14 residues in the CDR3. Per germline, CDR1 NNHNN and CDR2 SYGAGS (reference sequence). The V end was cut by 2 bases, the J end by 3 bases, with 8 bases between. The CDR3 DNA, read in part, is TGTGCCAGCGGTGACAGGGTTGACACCGGG. This translates into CASGDRVDTG. The complete CDR3 protein is CASGDRVDTGQLYF.

This clone was observed a few times. Gene names are the mouse ones. Sequencing ends 4 residues short of the CDR3 end; the germline J gene provides the rest. The chain recombines TRBV13-1 with TRBJ2-7; TRBD2 matches at 13 bases. The CDR3 spans 16 residues. CDR1 is NSHNY and CDR2 is SYGAGN in the germline V gene. The V gene end was trimmed by 4 bases and the J gene end by 0 bases; junction bases not matched to a gene: 4. The sequenced CDR3 bases are TGTGCCAGCAGTCCTGGACTGGGGGGGCGCTCCTAT. It translates to CASSPGLGGRSY. The whole CDR3 is CASSPGLGGRSYEQYF.

Only a few counts were recorded for this clone. These gene names are mouse names. The CDR3 end falls 4 residues outside the read, so it is completed with the germline J gene. V usage is TRBV1 and J usage is TRBJ2-2; 8 positions agree with TRBD1. The germline CDR1 and CDR2 sequences are NSQYPW and LRSPGD (reference sequence). Germline trimming cut 3 bases from V and 3 bases from J; bases unmatched to any gene: 3. The CDR3 consists of 15 residues. CDR3 sequence: CTCSADRADTGQLYF. The sequenced CDR3 bases are TGCACCTGCAGTGCGGACAGGGCTGACACCGGG.

Comment on this clone: Germline and genes here are mouse. The read ends 4 residues before the CDR3 terminus; that terminus is restored from the germline J gene. The chain joins TRBV13-1 to TRBJ2-7; D uncertain. The germline CDR1 and CDR2 sequences are NSHNY and SYGAGN. This CDR3 is built from 13 residues. V lost 6 bases and J 0 bases, leaving 10 bases between the germline ends. CDR3 bases read: TGTGCCAGCAAAGACACAAGCTCCTAT. The encoded protein is CASKDTSSY. The whole CDR3 is CASKDTSSYEQYF.

This clone was picked up many times. The gene names here belong to mouse. Read coverage stops 4 residues before the CDR3 terminus; the germline J gene supplies the remainder. The gene calls are TRBV13-3 and TRBJ2-1, with D uncertain. Trimming pared 6 bases from V and 0 bases from J, leaving 7 bases between. Germline V CDR1 and CDR2: NNHDY, SYVADS. This CDR3 is 13 amino acids long. The CDR3 protein is CASISNNYAEQFF. CDR3 DNA, as far as it was read: TGTGCCAGCATCAGCAATAACTATGCT.

This clone was seen only a few times. The genes are named according to mouse. The CDR3 end lies 4 residues beyond the end of the read and is filled in from the germline J gene. V usage is TRBV19 and J usage is TRBJ1-1, with D perhaps TRBD1 (6 bases). Germline values: CDR1 FNHDT, CDR2 SITEND (reference sequence). The CDR3 length is 13 residues. The ends were cut back, 6 bases at V and 1 base at J, with 10 bases in the middle. The covered CDR3 bases are TGTGCCAGCACCGGGGACAAAAACACA. Its protein product is CASTGDKNT. The entire CDR3 sequence reads CASTGDKNTEVFF.

The sample holds a few counts of this clone. Gene and germline names: mouse. The read ends 4 residues shy of where the CDR3 ends; the end is completed using the germline J gene. This chain connects TRBV1 to TRBJ2-4; 9 bases line up with TRBD2. This CDR3 region has 16 residues. Germline CDR1 and CDR2: NSQYPW and LRSPGD (reference sequence). V shed 4 bases and J 0 bases; nucleotides not matched to a gene: 5. CDR3 DNA (partial): TGCACCTGCAGTGGACTGGGGGACCCTAGTCAAAAC. It specifies CTCSGLGDPSQN. The CDR3 in full is CTCSGLGDPSQNTLYF.

This clone has a handful of counts. Mouse gene names and germline throughout. The read terminates 4 residues before the CDR3 end, so the remaining end is supplied by the germline J gene. The V gene is TRBV1, the J gene TRBJ2-5; D might be TRBD1 (6 bases). The V and J ends lost 7 bases and 0 bases respectively, with 11 bases between them. The CDR3 consists of 14 residues. The V gene's germline CDR1 is NSQYPW and CDR2 LRSPGD (reference sequence). This chain's CDR3 is CTCKTGRNQDTQYF. The CDR3 DNA, read in part, is TGCACCTGCAAAACAGGGAGGAACCAAGAC.

This clone showed up just a few times. The gene names given are mouse names. The read comes to an end 4 residues before the CDR3 does, leaving the germline J gene to fill in the end. The chain is built from TRBV1 and TRBJ1-2; 9 nucleotides agree with TRBD1. With 1 base clipped from V and 2 bases from J, the junction kept 2 bases outside the gene matches. The germline V gene encodes CDR1 NSQYPW and CDR2 LRSPGD (reference sequence). The CDR3 is 15 amino acids. Here the CDR3 reads CTCSAGGTGNSDYTF. The part of the CDR3 DNA that was read is TGCACCTGCAGTGCAGGTGGGACAGGGAACTCC. The complete variable domain, with remaining parts taken from reference TRBV1 and TRBJ1-2, reads VTLLEQNPRWRLVPRGQAVNLRCILKNSQYPWMSWYQQDLQKQLQWLFTLRSPGDKEVKSLPGADYLATRVTDTELRLQVANMSQGRTLYCTCSAGGTGNSDYTFGSGTRLLVI.

Points on this clone: Mouse names are used for the genes. The CDR3 end lies 4 residues beyond the end of the read and is filled in from the germline J gene. J is TRBJ2-5 and V is TRBV1, with 8 positions matching TRBD2. The CDR3 is 16 amino acids. Per the germline V gene, CDR1 is NSQYPW and CDR2 is LRSPGD (reference sequence). CDR3 loop: CTCSAQGGAEGDTQYF. CDR3 bases read: TGCACCTGCAGTGCCCAAGGGGGGGCAGAGGGAGAC.

This clone was observed a handful of times. Mouse names are used for the genes. The read ends 4 residues early relative to the CDR3; the germline J gene fills the gap. The chain is built from TRBV19 and TRBJ2-3, with 12 bases matching TRBD2. CDR1 FNHDT and CDR2 SITEND come from the germline V gene (reference sequence). Unmatched junction bases numbered 5, after V lost 0 bases and J lost 3 bases. This CDR3 spans 17 amino acids. This chain's CDR3 is CASSIGLGGRGAETLYF. Partial CDR3 DNA: TGTGCCAGCAGTATAGGACTGGGGGGGCGCGGAGCAGAA. Supplemented by reference TRBV19 and TRBJ2-3, the full variable domain reads GGIITQTPKFLIGQEGQKLTLKCQQNFNHDTMYWYRQDSGKGLRLIYYSITENDLQKGDLSEGYDASREKKSSFSLTVTSAQKNEMAVFLCASSIGLGGRGAETLYFGSGTRLTVL.

Remarks on this clone: The listed TCRdb protein conflicts with the DNA translation at residue 11, and the protein shown is translated directly from the DNA. Genes and germline come from the mouse. The read halts 3 residues ahead of the CDR3 end, with the missing end drawn from the germline J gene. The V gene is TRBV17, the J gene TRBJ1-3, with TRBD1 identical over 8 bases. Germline values: CDR1 MNHDT, CDR2 YYDKIL. This CDR3 region has 14 residues. J was trimmed by 2 bases and V by 4 bases; bases with no gene match: 1. The CDR3 here is CASSTGGAGNTLYF. The sequenced CDR3 bases are TGTGCTAGCAGTACAGGGGGCGCTGGAAATACG.

To note about this clone: The genes are named according to mouse. The read terminates 4 residues ahead of where the CDR3 ends, so the germline J gene completes it. This chain uses TRBV14 with TRBJ2-7; 11 nucleotides line up with TRBD1. There are 16 residues in the CDR3. V shed 4 bases and J 0 bases; nucleotides not matched to a gene: 6. Germline V gene lookup returns CDR1 SGHDT and CDR2 FRDEAV. CDR3 loop: CASSPGTGGSSYEQYF. The CDR3 bases that were read are TGTGCCAGCAGTCCGGGGACAGGGGGGAGCTCCTAT.

This clone was observed a few times. The listed genes are named as in mouse. The read comes to an end 4 residues before the CDR3 does, leaving the germline J gene to fill in the end. The rearrangement joins TRBV13-3 to TRBJ2-1; 7 bases are shared with TRBD1. CDR1 NNHDY and CDR2 SYVADS come from the germline V gene. The CDR3 is 15 amino acids. The CDR3 bases that were read are TGTGCCAGCAGTTATGCCCCGACAGGGAGAGCT. Translating gives CASSYAPTGRA. The full CDR3 reads CASSYAPTGRAEQFF.

Turning to this clone: Gene names are the mouse ones. The read stops 4 residues short of the end of the CDR3; the missing end is completed from the germline J gene. This rearrangement joins TRBV1 to TRBJ2-7, with 10 bases lining up with TRBD1. The V gene's germline CDR1 is NSQYPW and CDR2 LRSPGD (reference sequence). This CDR3 has 15 amino acids. The CDR3 bases that were read are TGCACCTGCAGTGCGGATGGACAGGGGGAGTAT. Its protein is CTCSADGQGEY. The whole CDR3 region reads CTCSADGQGEYEQYF.

This clone has only a few counts. Germline and genes here are mouse. The CDR3 is cut off 4 residues early in the read; its end comes from the germline J gene. The chain joins TRBV13-1 to TRBJ2-5; 10 nucleotides align to TRBD2. The ends lost 2 bases at V and 0 bases at J; junction bases unmatched: 0. Germline loops: CDR1 NSHNY, CDR2 SYGAGN. This CDR3 has 15 amino acids. CDR3 sequence reads: CASSDWGGNQDTQYF. The CDR3 bases that were read are TGTGCCAGCAGTGACTGGGGGGGCAACCAAGAC.

A word on this clone: Gene labels here are mouse ones. The read stops 4 residues short of the end of the CDR3; the missing end is completed from the germline J gene. This chain links TRBV1 with TRBJ1-1; 12 positions agree with TRBD1. Per the germline V gene, CDR1 is NSQYPW and CDR2 is LRSPGD (reference sequence). The CDR3 is made up of 17 amino acids. Trimming removed 3 bases from V and 1 base from J; junction bases left unmatched: 6. The sequenced part of the CDR3 DNA is TGCACCTGCAGTGCCCTGGGACAGGGGGCAGGAAACACA. It codes for CTCSALGQGAGNT. The entire CDR3 protein is CTCSALGQGAGNTEVFF.

This clone has a count of ten or more. Mouse gene names apply. Sequencing ends 4 residues short of the CDR3 end; the germline J gene provides the rest. This chain uses TRBV13-3 with TRBJ2-1, with D perhaps matching TRBD1 (6 bases). Germline values: CDR1 NNHDY, CDR2 SYVADS. Between the trimmed V and J ends, which lost 0 bases and 3 bases, there was a span of 10 bases. The CDR3 is 15 residues long. CDR3 DNA (partial): TGTGCCAGCAGTGATGAAGTCAGGGGCTATGCT. Protein sequence: CASSDEVRGYA. The whole CDR3 protein is CASSDEVRGYAEQFF.

There are a few counts of this clone. Mouse gene names apply. Read data end 4 residues before the CDR3 end; the end is taken from the germline J gene. V is TRBV13-3 and J is TRBJ2-4; D is perhaps TRBD1 (5 bases). The V gene's germline CDR1 is NNHDY and CDR2 SYVADS. This CDR3 has 13 residues. V was shortened by 5 bases and J by 2 bases, with 9 bases between the two germline ends. CDR3 residues: CASRGVLQNTLYF. The CDR3 bases that were read are TGTGCCAGCAGAGGGGTCCTTCAAAAC. The whole variable domain, filled in from reference TRBV13-3 and TRBJ2-4, reads EAAVTQSPRSKVAVTGGKVTLSCHQTNNHDYMYWYRQDTGHGLRLIHYSYVADSTEKGDIPDGYKASRPSQENFSLILELASLSQTAVYFCASRGVLQNTLYFGAGTRLSVL.

About this clone itself: The genes are named according to mouse. The sequenced fragment ends 4 residues before the CDR3 boundary, so the rest is inferred from the germline J gene. The V gene is TRBV13-3, the J gene TRBJ2-4; 7 bases align to TRBD2. The CDR3 is 14 amino acids. The V gene's germline CDR1 is NNHDY and CDR2 SYVADS. The CDR3 loop reads CASSDFWGENTLYF. The covered CDR3 bases are TGTGCCAGCAGTGATTTTTGGGGGGAGAAC.

A word on this clone: Here the gene names and germline are mouse. The missing CDR3 end, 4 residues past where the read stops, is filled in from the germline J gene. J is TRBJ1-1 and V is TRBV13-3, with TRBD1 identical over 8 bases. The CDR3 is 15 amino acids. Trimming took 0 bases from V and 1 from J; bases not matched to a gene: 2. The germline gives CDR1 NNHDY, CDR2 SYVADS. The chain's CDR3 is CASSDATGGNTEVFF. CDR3 bases read: TGTGCCAGCAGTGATGCCACAGGGGGGAACACA.

In regard to this clone: Gene names denote mouse genes. Read data end 4 residues before the CDR3 end; the end is taken from the germline J gene. This rearrangement joins TRBV13-3 to TRBJ1-4; D unresolved. The CDR3 runs 13 residues. V gave up 5 bases and J gave up 3 bases, with 8 bases separating them. Germline CDR1 and CDR2: NNHDY and SYVADS. The DNA read from the CDR3 is TGTGCCAGCAGATACACCACCAACGAA. This encodes CASRYTTNE. The whole CDR3 protein reads CASRYTTNERLFF.

This clone was seen only a few times. These gene names are mouse names. The sequence runs out 4 residues before the end of the CDR3; the remainder is reconstructed from the germline J gene. The chain recombines TRBV17 with TRBJ2-1; 9 bases fit TRBD1. The CDR3 consists of 14 residues. Germline loops: CDR1 MNHDT, CDR2 YYDKIL. This CDR3 is CASSTRNRGPEQFF. The CDR3 DNA, read in part, is TGTGCTAGCAGTACCCGGAACAGGGGGCCT. Filled out from reference TRBV17 and TRBJ2-1, the complete variable domain reads DTTVKQNPRYKLARVGKPVNLICSQTMNHDTMYWYQKKPNQAPKLLLFYYDKILNREADTFEKFQSSRPNNSFCSLYIGSAGLEYSAMYLCASSTRNRGPEQFFGPGTRLTVL.

This clone has a handful of counts. Gene names follow the mouse nomenclature. The read comes to an end 4 residues before the CDR3 does, leaving the germline J gene to fill in the end. The genes are TRBV13-2 and TRBJ2-3, with D tentatively TRBD1 (6 bases). The CDR3 has 14 residues. Germline V gene lookup returns CDR1 NNHNN and CDR2 SYGAGS (reference sequence). CDR3 DNA (partial): TGTGCCAGCGGTGACCCTCCGGGACAAGAA. This codes for CASGDPPGQE. The entire CDR3 is CASGDPPGQETLYF.

In this sample, this clone turned up a few times. Gene names are mouse gene names. Coverage ceases 4 residues before the CDR3 finishes, and the germline J gene fills in the end. This chain joins TRBV5 and TRBJ2-1, with 9 bases identical to TRBD2. Germline-derived CDR1 and CDR2 are LGHNA and YNLKQL (reference sequence). The V gene end was trimmed by 4 bases and the J gene end by 3 bases; junction bases not matched to a gene: 1. The CDR3 sequence is 14 residues long. The CDR3 DNA, read in part, is TGTGCCAGCAGCCCGGGACTGGGCTATGCT. Protein: CASSPGLGYA. The entire CDR3 protein reads CASSPGLGYAEQFF.

As concerns this clone: Gene names are the mouse ones. The read stops 4 residues short of the end of the CDR3; the missing end is completed from the germline J gene. This chain uses TRBV19 with TRBJ2-7; 11 bases align to TRBD2. V was clipped by 5 bases and J by 3 bases; unmatched bases: 4. The germline V gene has CDR1 FNHDT and CDR2 SITEND (reference sequence). The CDR3 spans 14 residues. Incomplete CDR3 DNA: TGTGCCAGCAGAAGGGACTGGGGGTTCTAT. Translation gives CASRRDWGFY. The full-length CDR3 reads as CASRRDWGFYEQYF.

The sample holds many counts of this clone. The gene names here belong to mouse. Read coverage stops 4 residues before the CDR3 terminus; the germline J gene supplies the remainder. V is TRBV13-3 and J is TRBJ2-1; 7 bases agree with TRBD1. This CDR3 has 13 residues. The germline V gene encodes CDR1 NNHDY and CDR2 SYVADS. The V segment lost 10 bases and the J segment 3 bases; nucleotides outside the gene matches: 7. The CDR3 loop is CAGQQGIYAEQFF. The sequenced CDR3 bases are TGTGCCGGCCAACAGGGGATCTATGCT.

This clone came up a few times. Gene labels here are mouse ones. The CDR3 end is not reached by the read, which stops 4 residues before it; the germline J gene fills it in. The chain couples TRBV1 to TRBJ1-4; D unclear. The germline gives CDR1 NSQYPW, CDR2 LRSPGD (reference sequence). The CDR3 loop spans 13 amino acids. V was clipped by 7 bases and J by 2 bases, with 8 bases between them. The CDR3 loop reads CTCNRRSNERLFF. CDR3 DNA, as far as it was read: TGCACCTGCAACCGCAGGTCCAACGAA.